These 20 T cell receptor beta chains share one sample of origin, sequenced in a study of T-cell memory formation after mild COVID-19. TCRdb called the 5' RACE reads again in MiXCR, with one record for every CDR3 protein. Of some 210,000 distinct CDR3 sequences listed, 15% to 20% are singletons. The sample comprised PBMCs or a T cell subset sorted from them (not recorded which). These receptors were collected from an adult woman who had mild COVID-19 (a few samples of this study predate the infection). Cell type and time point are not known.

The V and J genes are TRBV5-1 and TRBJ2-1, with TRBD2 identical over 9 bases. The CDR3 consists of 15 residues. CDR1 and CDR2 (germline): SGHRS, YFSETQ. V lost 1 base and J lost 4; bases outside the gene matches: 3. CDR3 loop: CASSLSSGDYNEQFF. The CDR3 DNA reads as TGCGCCAGCAGCTTGTCTAGCGGGGATTACAATGAGCAGTTCTTC.

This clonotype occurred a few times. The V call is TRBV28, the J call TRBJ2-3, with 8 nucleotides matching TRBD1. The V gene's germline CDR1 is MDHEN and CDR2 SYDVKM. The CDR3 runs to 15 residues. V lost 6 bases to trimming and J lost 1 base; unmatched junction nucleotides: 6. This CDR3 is CASSFDRGRTDTQYF. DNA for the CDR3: TGTGCCAGCAGCTTCGACAGGGGCCGCACAGATACGCAGTATTTT.

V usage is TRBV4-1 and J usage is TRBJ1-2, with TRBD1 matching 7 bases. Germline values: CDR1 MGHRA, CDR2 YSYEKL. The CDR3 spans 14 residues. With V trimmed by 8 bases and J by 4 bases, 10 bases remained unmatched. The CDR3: CASAGTVASYGYTF. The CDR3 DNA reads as TGCGCCAGCGCGGGGACAGTTGCATCCTATGGCTACACCTTC.

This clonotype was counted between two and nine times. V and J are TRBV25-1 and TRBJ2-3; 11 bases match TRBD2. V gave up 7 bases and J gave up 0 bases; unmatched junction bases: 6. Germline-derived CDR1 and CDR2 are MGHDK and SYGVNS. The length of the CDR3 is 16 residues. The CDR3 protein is CASTPRLAGSTDTQYF. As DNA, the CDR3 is TGTGCCAGCACCCCCCGACTAGCGGGGAGCACAGATACGCAGTATTTT.

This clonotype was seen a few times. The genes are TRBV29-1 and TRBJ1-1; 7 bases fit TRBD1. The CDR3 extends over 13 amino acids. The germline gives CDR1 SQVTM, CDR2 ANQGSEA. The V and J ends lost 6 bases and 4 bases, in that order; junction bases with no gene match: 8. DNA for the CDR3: TGCAGCGTCGCTCCCAGGGGGGGCACTGAAGCTTTCTTT. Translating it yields CSVAPRGGTEAFF.

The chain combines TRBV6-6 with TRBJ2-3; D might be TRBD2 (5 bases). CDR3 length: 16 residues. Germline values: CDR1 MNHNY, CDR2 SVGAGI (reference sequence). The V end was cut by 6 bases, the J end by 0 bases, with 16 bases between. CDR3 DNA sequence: TGTGCCAGCAGACCTTGGGGAGCGGCTAGCACAGATACGCAGTATTTT. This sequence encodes CASRPWGAASTDTQYF.

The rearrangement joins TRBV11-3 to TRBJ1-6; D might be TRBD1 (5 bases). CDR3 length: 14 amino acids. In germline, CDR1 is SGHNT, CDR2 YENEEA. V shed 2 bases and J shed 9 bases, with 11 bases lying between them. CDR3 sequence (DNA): TGTGCCAGCAGCTTACAAGGGGCTGGTTCACCCCTCCACTTT. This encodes CASSLQGAGSPLHF.

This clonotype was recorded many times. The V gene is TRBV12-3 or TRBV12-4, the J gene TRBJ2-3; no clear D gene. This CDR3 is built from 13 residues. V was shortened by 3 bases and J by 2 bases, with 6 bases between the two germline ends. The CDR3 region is CASSFGLTDTQYF. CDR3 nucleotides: TGTGCCAGCAGTTTCGGGCTCACAGATACGCAGTATTTT.

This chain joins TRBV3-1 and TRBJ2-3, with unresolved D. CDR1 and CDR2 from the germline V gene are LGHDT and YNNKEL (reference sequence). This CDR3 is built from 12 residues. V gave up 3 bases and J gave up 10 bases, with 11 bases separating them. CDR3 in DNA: TGTGCCAGCAGCCAGGGCCCTGGAGCGCAGTATTTT. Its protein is CASSQGPGAQYF.

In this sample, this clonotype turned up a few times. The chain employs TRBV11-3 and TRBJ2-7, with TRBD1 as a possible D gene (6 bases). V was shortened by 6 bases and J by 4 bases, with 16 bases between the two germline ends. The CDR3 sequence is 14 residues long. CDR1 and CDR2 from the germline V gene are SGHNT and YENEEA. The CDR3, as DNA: TGTGCCAGCAGTCGGCTCCGGACAGAATACGAGCAGTACTTC. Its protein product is CASSRLRTEYEQYF.

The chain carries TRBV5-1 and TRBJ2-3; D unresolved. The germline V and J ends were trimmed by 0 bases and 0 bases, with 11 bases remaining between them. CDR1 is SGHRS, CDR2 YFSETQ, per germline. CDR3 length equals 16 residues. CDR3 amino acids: CASSLDGSSSTDTQYF. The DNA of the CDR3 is TGCGCCAGCAGCTTGGACGGATCGTCCAGCACAGATACGCAGTATTTT.

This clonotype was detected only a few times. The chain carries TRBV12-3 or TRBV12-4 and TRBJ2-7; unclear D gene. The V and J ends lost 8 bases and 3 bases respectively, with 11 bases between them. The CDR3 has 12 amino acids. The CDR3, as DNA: TGTGCCAGCGCCTGGGCCGGCTACGAGCAGTACTTC. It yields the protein CASAWAGYEQYF.

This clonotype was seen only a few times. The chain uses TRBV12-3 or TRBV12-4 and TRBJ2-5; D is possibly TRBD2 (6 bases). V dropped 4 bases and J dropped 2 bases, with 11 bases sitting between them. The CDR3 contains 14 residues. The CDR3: CASSSHGSQETQYF. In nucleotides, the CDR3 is TGTGCCAGCAGTTCTCACGGGAGTCAAGAGACCCAGTACTTC.

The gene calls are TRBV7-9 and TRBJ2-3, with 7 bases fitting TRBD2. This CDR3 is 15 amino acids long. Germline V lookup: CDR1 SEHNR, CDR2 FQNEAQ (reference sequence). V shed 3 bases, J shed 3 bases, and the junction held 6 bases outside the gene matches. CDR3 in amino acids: CASSFFAGDTDTQYF. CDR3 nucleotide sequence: TGTGCCAGCAGCTTTTTCGCGGGAGATACAGATACGCAGTATTTT.

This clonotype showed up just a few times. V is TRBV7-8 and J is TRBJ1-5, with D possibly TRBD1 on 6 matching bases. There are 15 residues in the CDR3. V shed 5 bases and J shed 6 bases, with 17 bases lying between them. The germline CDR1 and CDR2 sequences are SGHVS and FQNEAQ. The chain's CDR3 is CASSRIQGYGQPQHF. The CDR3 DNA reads TGTGCCAGCAGCCGCATCCAGGGGTACGGTCAGCCCCAGCATTTT.

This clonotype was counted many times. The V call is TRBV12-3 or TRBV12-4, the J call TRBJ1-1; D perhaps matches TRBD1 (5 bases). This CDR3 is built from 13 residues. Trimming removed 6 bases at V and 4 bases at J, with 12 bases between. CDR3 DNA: TGTGCCAGCAGCCTGGGGGGGGGCACTGAAGCTTTCTTT. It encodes CASSLGGGTEAFF.

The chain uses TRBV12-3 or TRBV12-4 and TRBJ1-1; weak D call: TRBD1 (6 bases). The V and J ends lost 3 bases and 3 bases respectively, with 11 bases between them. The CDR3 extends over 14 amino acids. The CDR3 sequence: CASSLQDSHTEAFF. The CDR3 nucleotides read TGTGCCAGCAGTTTGCAGGACAGTCACACTGAAGCTTTCTTT.

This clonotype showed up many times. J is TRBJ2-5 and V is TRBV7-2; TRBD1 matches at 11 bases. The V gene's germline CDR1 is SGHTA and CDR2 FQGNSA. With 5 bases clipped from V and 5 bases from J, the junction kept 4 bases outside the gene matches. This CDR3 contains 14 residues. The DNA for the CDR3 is TGTGCCAGCAGCCAAGGGACAGGGGGGGAGACCCAGTACTTC. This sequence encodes CASSQGTGGETQYF.

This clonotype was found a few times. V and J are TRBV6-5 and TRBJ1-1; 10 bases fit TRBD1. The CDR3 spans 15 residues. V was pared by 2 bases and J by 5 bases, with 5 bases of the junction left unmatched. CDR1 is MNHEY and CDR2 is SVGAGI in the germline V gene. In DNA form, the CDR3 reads TGTGCCAGCAGTTACGGAGGGACAGGGGATACTGAAGCTTTCTTT. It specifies CASSYGGTGDTEAFF.

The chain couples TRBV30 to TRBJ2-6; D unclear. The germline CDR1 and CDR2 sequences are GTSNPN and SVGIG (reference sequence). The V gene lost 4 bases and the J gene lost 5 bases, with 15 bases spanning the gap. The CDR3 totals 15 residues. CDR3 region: CAWTLFPARANVLTF. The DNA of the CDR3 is TGTGCCTGGACTCTCTTTCCGGCTCGGGCCAACGTCCTGACTTTC.